The entry below describes one T cell receptor (beta chain). The entry originates in a study of blood T cell repertoires in COVID-19. Study as a whole: Some COVID-19 samples were acute and others convalescent; all came from the United States, Italy and Spain. Sources were T cells, B-cell-depleted T cells, or PBMCs; the material itself was cDNA or gDNA.

The CDR3 extends over 14 amino acids. Unmatched junction bases numbered 11, after V lost 7 bases and J lost 9 bases. CDR1 is WNHNN and CDR2 is SYGVQD in the germline V gene (reference sequence). As processed by the authors: Reference gene primer amplification in the assay estimated nucleated cell counts. Produced via immunoSEQ multiplex PCR; TCRdb's table is partial and in-frame only. Clone size and the V and J calls come from that table; the DNA yielded D and trimming. The sample carries about 170,000 clones, 85% recorded once. The sequence derives from a human donor with acute or convalescent COVID-19. The donor label of this sample is uncertain. Sequenced: peripheral blood. V usage is TRBV10-1 and J usage is TRBJ1-1; 10 nucleotides align to TRBD1. The CDR3 sequence is CASTSKGQGVKAFF. The CDR3 region has the DNA TGCGCCAGCACTTCAAAAGGACAGGGGGTAAAAGCTTTCTTT.